The present T cell receptor beta chain was sequenced within a study of T cells in Graves' hyperthyroidism and ophthalmopathy. The sample holds many counts of this clonotype. The antigen is unknown. Those patients with uncontrolled infection, other autoimmune disease, pregnancy or lactation were excluded. Diagnosis relied on clinical symptoms, serum thyroxine and TRAb, thyroid ultrasound and orbital computed tomography. The CDR3 covers 16 residues. Germline V gives CDR1 MNHNS, CDR2 SASEGT. J was trimmed by 7 bases and V by 8 bases; bases with no gene match: 15. Study results and caveats: Among clonotypes expanded in thyroid above 0.001, most were also found in blood.

There were TCR beta CDR3 regions amplified from RNA transcripts. The TCR CDR3 first-round RT-PCR relied on the HTBI primer set. TCRdb ran MiXCR on the multiplex PCR reads and lists one entry per CDR3 protein. The sample lists around 250,000 distinct CDR3 sequences; roughly 22% were seen once. The chain employs TRBV6-1 and TRBJ2-4, with 9 bases that match TRBD1. This clonotype was obtained from a woman aged 40 to 50 with Graves' ophthalmopathy. Material for sequencing was blood. DNA of the CDR3: TGTGCCAGCGGAACAGGGGGCAGGACGAGTGCGAACATTCAGTACTTC. As protein: CASGTGGRTSANIQYF.